This TCR beta chain is drawn from a study of breast tumors, draining lymph nodes, adjacent tissues. TCRdb itself ran the multiplex PCR reads through MiXCR, one entry per CDR3 protein. The sample contains around 190,000 distinct CDR3 sequences, 30% to 35% of which appear only once. On this clonotype: Its antigen is not identified.

Samples came from axillary lymph nodes draining the breast cancer. Trimming at V came to 4 bases and at J to 2 bases, leaving 4 bases not matched to a gene. CDR3 size: 14 residues. Per germline, CDR1 SGHVS and CDR2 FQNEAQ. Findings and limits, study-wide: Tumors had less TCR diversity than lymph nodes, more than nontumor tissue. Data fit most tumor T cells coming from lymph node, expanding in tumor. Luminal-like breast cancer showed significantly greater tumor-nontumor repertoire similarity than basal-like breast cancer did. Tumor T cell lymph node origin was a supported hypothesis, not proven.

The chain joins TRBV7-8 to TRBJ2-7; 8 bases agree with TRBD1. The sequencing input was axillary lymph node tissue. This TCR came from a female donor with breast cancer. Some clones in this sample may be carry-over from other donors' samples. CDR3 amino acids: CASSSAGGPYEQYF. CDR3 nucleotides: TGTGCCAGCAGCTCGGCAGGGGGCCCCTACGAGCAGTACTTC.